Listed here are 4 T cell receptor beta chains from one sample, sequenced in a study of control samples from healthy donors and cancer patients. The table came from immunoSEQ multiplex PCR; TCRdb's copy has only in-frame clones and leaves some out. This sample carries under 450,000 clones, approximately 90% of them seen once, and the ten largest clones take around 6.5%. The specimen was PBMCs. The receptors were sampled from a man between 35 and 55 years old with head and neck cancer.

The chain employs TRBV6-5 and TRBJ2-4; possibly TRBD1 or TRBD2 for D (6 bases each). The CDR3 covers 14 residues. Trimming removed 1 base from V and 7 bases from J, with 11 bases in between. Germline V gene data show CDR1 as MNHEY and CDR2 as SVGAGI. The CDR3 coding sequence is TGTGCCAGCAGTTACTTAGGGGGGCCGAACATTCAGTACTTC. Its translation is CASSYLGGPNIQYF.

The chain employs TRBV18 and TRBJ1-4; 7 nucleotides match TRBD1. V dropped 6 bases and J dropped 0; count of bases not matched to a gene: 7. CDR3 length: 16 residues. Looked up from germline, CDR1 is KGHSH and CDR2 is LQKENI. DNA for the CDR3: TGTGCCAGCTCCTTTCAGGGGACAGCAACTAATGAAAAACTGTTTTTT. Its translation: CASSFQGTATNEKLFF.

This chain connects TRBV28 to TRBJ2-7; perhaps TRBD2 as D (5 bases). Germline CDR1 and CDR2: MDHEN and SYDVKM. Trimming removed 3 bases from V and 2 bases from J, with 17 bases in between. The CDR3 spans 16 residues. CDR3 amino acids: CASSLDLSRLTYEQYF. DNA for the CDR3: TGTGCCAGCAGTTTGGACTTATCCCGACTTACCTACGAGCAGTACTTC.

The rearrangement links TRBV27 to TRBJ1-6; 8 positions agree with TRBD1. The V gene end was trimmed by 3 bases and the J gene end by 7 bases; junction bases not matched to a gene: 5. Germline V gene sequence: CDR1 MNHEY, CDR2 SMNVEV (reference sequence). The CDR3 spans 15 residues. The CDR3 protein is CASSFRPGGNSPLHF. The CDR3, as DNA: TGTGCCAGCAGTTTCCGGCCAGGGGGCAATTCACCCCTCCACTTT.